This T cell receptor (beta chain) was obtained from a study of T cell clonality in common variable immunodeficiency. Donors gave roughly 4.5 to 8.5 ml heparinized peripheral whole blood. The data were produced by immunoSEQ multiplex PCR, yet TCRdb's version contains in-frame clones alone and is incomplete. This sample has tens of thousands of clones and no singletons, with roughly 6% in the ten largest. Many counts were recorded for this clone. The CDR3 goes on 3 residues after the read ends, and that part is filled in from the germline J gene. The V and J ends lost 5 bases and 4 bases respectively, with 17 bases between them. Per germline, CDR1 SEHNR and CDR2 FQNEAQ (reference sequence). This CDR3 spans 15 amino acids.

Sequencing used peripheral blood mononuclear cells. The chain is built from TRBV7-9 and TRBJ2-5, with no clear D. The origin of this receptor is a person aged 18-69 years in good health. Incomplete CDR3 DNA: TGTGCCAGCAGCCCATCGTTAGTCGATGGAGAGACC. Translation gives CASSPSLVDGET. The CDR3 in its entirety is CASSPSLVDGETQYF.